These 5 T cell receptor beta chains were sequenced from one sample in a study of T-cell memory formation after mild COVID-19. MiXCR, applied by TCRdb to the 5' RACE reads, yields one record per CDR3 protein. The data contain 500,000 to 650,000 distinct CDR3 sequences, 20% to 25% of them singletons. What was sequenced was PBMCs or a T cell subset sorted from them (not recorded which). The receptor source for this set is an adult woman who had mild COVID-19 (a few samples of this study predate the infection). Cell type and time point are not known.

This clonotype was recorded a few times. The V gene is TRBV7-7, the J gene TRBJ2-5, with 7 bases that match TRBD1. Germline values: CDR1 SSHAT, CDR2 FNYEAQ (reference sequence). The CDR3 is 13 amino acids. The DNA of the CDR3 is TGTGCTAGCTCAGAGGGGGCCCCGGGGACCCAGTACTTC. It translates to CASSEGAPGTQYF.

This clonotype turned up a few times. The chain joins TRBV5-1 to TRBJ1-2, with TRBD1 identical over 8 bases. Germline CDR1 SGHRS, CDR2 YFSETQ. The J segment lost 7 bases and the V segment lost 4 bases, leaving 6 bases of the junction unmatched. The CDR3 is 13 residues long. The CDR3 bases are TGCGCCAGCAGCCCTGGGACAGGCCCTGGCTACACCTTC. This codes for CASSPGTGPGYTF.

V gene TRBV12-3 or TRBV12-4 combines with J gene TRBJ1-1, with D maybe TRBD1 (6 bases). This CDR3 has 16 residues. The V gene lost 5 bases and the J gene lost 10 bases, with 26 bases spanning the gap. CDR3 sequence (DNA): TGTGCCAGCAGTCCATCAACCCATGCCAGGACAGAGGGAGCTTTCTTT. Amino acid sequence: CASSPSTHARTEGAFF.

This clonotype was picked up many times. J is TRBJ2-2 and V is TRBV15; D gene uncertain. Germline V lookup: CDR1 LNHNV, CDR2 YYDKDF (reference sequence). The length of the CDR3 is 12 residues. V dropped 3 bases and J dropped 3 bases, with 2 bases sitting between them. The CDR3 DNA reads TGTGCCACCAGCAGTTACACCGGGGAGCTGTTTTTT. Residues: CATSSYTGELFF.

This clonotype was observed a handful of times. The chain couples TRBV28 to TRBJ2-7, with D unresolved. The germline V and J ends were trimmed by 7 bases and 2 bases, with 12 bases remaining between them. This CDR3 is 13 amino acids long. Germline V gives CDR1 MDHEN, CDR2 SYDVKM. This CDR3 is CASNHRLTYEQYF. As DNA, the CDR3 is TGTGCCAGCAACCACAGATTAACCTACGAGCAGTACTTC.